The present TCR beta chain was sequenced within a study of cytomegalovirus exposure and HLA in healthy donors. Study-level background: Per a later analysis, the approximately 690 first-cohort and 110 or so validation repertoires shared one platform. Regarding the study as a whole: Subsequent analysis of the 120 or so validation repertoires found a tendency for first-cohort TCR clusters to co-occur. Investigators reported 150 to 200 TCR beta chains as tied to cytomegalovirus. Reportedly, diagnosis of cytomegalovirus status by the classifier showed high specificity and sensitivity.

Assay: immunoSEQ multiplex PCR; the TCRdb copy retains only in-frame clones and omits some. The table shows 150,000 to 200,000 clones, with approximately 84% occurring only once. About this clone: As yet, its antigen is unknown.

The CDR3 sequence is 15 residues long. Germline values: CDR1 MNHNS, CDR2 SASEGT. Trimming took off 2 bases at V and 0 bases at J, with 9 bases between the two ends. This TCR derives from a man aged 18-30 years in good health and CMV-seropositive. What was sequenced was PBMCs. V is TRBV6-1 and J is TRBJ2-3; no definite D call. CDR3 protein: CASSEFGTSTDTQYF. Written as DNA, the CDR3 is TGTGCCAGCAGTGAATTCGGTACTAGCACAGATACGCAGTATTTT.